Sequencing of this TCR beta chain was carried out in a study of shared clonotypes between healthy human individuals. The method was immunoSEQ multiplex PCR; TCRdb's version includes in-frame clones alone and lacks a portion of them. The table shows 2 million to 2.5 million clones, with approximately 95% occurring only once. All participating donors were Caucasian adults from Nashville, Tennessee. Germline-derived CDR1 and CDR2 are MNHNS and SASEGT. The CDR3 is made up of 14 amino acids. Trimming took 4 bases from V and 2 from J, leaving 10 bases between them. Sequenced material: naive CD4+ T cells from PBMCs. Sample subset: CD45RA+ positively selected. This receptor was taken from a man aged 18-30 years in good health. Some clones in this sample may be carry-over from other donors' samples. V gene TRBV6-1 combines with J gene TRBJ2-3, with D possibly being TRBD1 or TRBD2 (5 bases each). The CDR3 loop is CASSVGTATDTQYF. The CDR3 DNA follows: TGTGCCAGCAGTGTAGGGACGGCCACAGATACGCAGTATTTT.